This T cell receptor (beta chain) is drawn from a study of shared clonotypes between healthy human individuals (TCRdb year 2020). Regarding the research as a whole: A few men and two women, aged 18 to 49 years, made up the cohort. To estimate repertoire size and how much clonotype sharing occurs between individuals, the study deeply sequenced the blood TCR repertoires of about five healthy adults. To increase sequencing depth and limit assay-specific biases, TCR repertoire library preparation and sequencing were carried out by different laboratories using diverse techniques. Each donor's leukapheresis produced roughly between roughly 0.9 and 9 billion PBMCs.

The CDR3 numbers 16 residues from cysteine through phenylalanine. Only the CDR3 portion is preserved as DNA: 48 bases, with reading frame beginning at the first base. Via the germline V gene (reference sequence), CDR1 is SGHKS and CDR2 YYEKEE. V ends up 2 bases short and J 4 bases short, with an unmatched junction base count of 9. Using the deep immunoSEQ assay, multiplex PCR amplified TCR CDR3 regions from genomic DNA. Genomic DNA extracted from each cell subset was distributed evenly over all wells of several immunoSEQ 96-well plates, and each plate served as one replicate. Each replicate PCR for unsorted PBMC received roughly 300 ng genomic DNA, equal to about 30,000 T cell genomes. Genomic DNA from unsorted PBMC was sequenced over ten immunoSEQ deep assay plates. Purified libraries were quantified with a Qubit 3.0 fluorometer, sized on a Bioanalyzer 2100, and re-quantified with the KAPA Library Quantification kit. A separate single-read 150-cycle Illumina NextSeq 550 flow cell was used to sequence each immunoSEQ 96-well plate. In the paper's pipeline: Because the immunoSEQ output included only junctional sequences and no quality scores, the filtering could not be the same as the filtering used for full-length reads. Sequences were annotated with PyIR, a Python wrapper for IgBLAST v1.9, and V/J genes and CDR3 were assigned using IMGT germline references. Any read was removed if the V/J assignment was weak (E-value above 1e-6), the CDR3 was missing, or the read contained stop codons, out-of-frame junctions, or ambiguous translated residues. V3J clonotypes were defined as sequences sharing an identical inferred V gene, J gene, and CDR3 amino acid sequence. The percentage overlap between two repertoires was calculated by dividing the number of shared unique clonotypes by the size of the smaller repertoire. Richness of each repertoire was evaluated using RTK rarefaction, the Chao1 estimator, and Recon v2.1 estimates of unobserved clonotypes. What TCRdb holds here is the immuneACCESS table cut down to in-frame rearrangements. Part of the clones is not present; checked against another copy, under half of the missing clones reflect an unresolved V gene, and the others are unexplained. V, J and clone size are taken as reported in that table, and D and trimming were inferred from the DNA itself. The sample has more than 450,000 clones on record, 75% to 85% of them singletons. The ten largest clones capture about an eighth of the sample.

Broad study findings and their caveats: Sampling was limited to blood, and TCR repertoires in tissue likely differ from TCR repertoires in blood. Pairwise subsampling indicated that sequencing depth was expected to affect the degree of clonotype sharing among donors. The genetic and exposure-history diversity represented was limited by the small number of donors.

This clone was seen at least ten times. Its binding antigen is unknown. No much larger clone exists at a distance of one base, and base qualities are not known. The donors were healthy, HIV-negative adults who had no recently reported acute infections or vaccinations. Every donor was a Caucasian adult residing in Nashville, Tennessee, USA. For unsorted samples, tens of millions of PBMCs were counted, and genomic DNA was extracted using the QIAamp DNA Blood Mini kit. After blood collection by leukapheresis, PBMCs were isolated using Ficoll-Histopaque density gradient centrifugation and then cryopreserved in the vapor phase of liquid nitrogen.

In this chain, TRBV5-5 is recombined with TRBJ1-5, with 7 junctional bases fitting TRBD1. Sequences were obtained from PBMCs. The source is a woman in her 40s in good health. Some clones in this sample may be carry-over from other donors' samples. CDR3 region: CASSFEGAFWNQPQHF. The base sequence is TGTGCCAGCAGCTTTGAGGGGGCATTCTGGAATCAGCCCCAGCATTTT.